These 9 T cell receptor beta chains came from one sample sequenced in a study of PD-L1 blockade in urothelial cancer. Data came from immunoSEQ multiplex PCR; TCRdb stores just in-frame clones and leaves some out. The table shows around 50,000 clones, with over 75% occurring only once. Time point given: peripheral blood 6 weeks after treatment start. Sequences were derived from PBMCs, sampled around atezolizumab (anti-PD-L1) treatment. Source of these receptors: a man aged 50 to 59 with urothelial cancer.

This chain uses TRBV30 with TRBJ2-1; 10 bases align to TRBD2. Per the germline V gene, CDR1 is GTSNPN and CDR2 is SVGIG (reference sequence). Trimming cost V 0 bases and J 10 bases; bases outside gene matches: 9. The CDR3 is 15 amino acids. The CDR3 region is CAWSVLAGGPPEQFF. In nucleotides, the CDR3 is TGTGCCTGGAGTGTTTTAGCGGGAGGACCTCCAGAGCAGTTCTTC. Supplemented by reference TRBV30 and TRBJ2-1, the full variable domain reads SQTIHQWPATLVQPVGSPLSLECTVEGTSNPNLYWYRQAAGRGLQLLFYSVGIGQISSEVPQNLSASRPQDRQFILSSKKLLLSDSGFYLCAWSVLAGGPPEQFFGPGTRLTVL.

V and J are TRBV7-3 and TRBJ2-2; 8 nucleotides align to TRBD1. Germline lookup yields CDR1 SGHTA and CDR2 FQGTGA. Trimming removed 3 bases from V and 10 bases from J; junction bases left unmatched: 4. This CDR3 region has 13 residues. The CDR3 sequence: CASSLDRVAELFF. The CDR3 DNA reads as TGTGCCAGCAGCTTGGACAGGGTCGCGGAGCTGTTTTTT.

The chain recombines TRBV6-5 with TRBJ2-4; 7 positions match TRBD1. The CDR3 is 14 residues long. With V trimmed by 3 bases and J by 10 bases, 9 bases remained unmatched. Germline V gives CDR1 MNHEY, CDR2 SVGAGI. Written as DNA, the CDR3 is TGTGCCAGCAGTTATATGACAGGGCCAGGGATTCAGTACTTC. Its translation is CASSYMTGPGIQYF.

The chain has TRBV7-8 and TRBJ1-6; 7 bases fit TRBD1. Germline CDR1 and CDR2: SGHVS and FQNEAQ. This CDR3 has 15 amino acids. V lost 2 bases to trimming and J lost 10 bases; unmatched junction nucleotides: 8. The CDR3 nucleotides are TGTGCCAGCAGCTTATCCTCCAGGGGGAAATCACCCCTCCACTTT. Translating it yields CASSLSSRGKSPLHF.

This chain uses TRBV18 with TRBJ1-5; D is uncertain. The CDR3 extends over 13 amino acids. Germline V gene lookup returns CDR1 KGHSH and CDR2 LQKENI. V shed 2 bases and J shed 5 bases, with 7 bases lying between them. The CDR3 loop reads CASSPSPDQPQHF. The CDR3 coding sequence is TGTGCCAGCTCACCATCCCCGGATCAGCCCCAGCATTTT.

V usage is TRBV6-1 and J usage is TRBJ1-1, with unresolved D. The germline V gene encodes CDR1 MNHNS and CDR2 SASEGT. CDR3 length: 11 residues. Trimming shortened V by 11 bases and J by 6 bases, and 13 bases separated the two germline ends. CDR3 loop: CAAKDNAEAFF. Here the CDR3 DNA reads TGTGCCGCGAAAGACAACGCTGAAGCTTTCTTT.

This clone was seen more than once but under ten times. This chain connects TRBV18 to TRBJ1-2; D is ambiguous. This CDR3 has 14 residues. Trimming cost V 0 bases and J 8 bases, with 13 bases left between them. Germline assignment: CDR1 KGHSH and CDR2 LQKENI. The CDR3 DNA follows: TGTGCCAGCTCACCACCGGGCGGGGTCGGCGGCTACACCTTC. Its protein is CASSPPGGVGGYTF.

The J gene is TRBJ2-7, the V gene TRBV5-4, with 10 bases aligning to TRBD1. This CDR3 region has 16 residues. CDR1 is SGHNT and CDR2 is YYREEE in the germline V gene (reference sequence). The V gene end was trimmed by 4 bases and the J gene end by 3 bases; junction bases not matched to a gene: 10. CDR3 sequence (DNA): TGTGCCAGCAGCACCCGGGACAGGGGACTCTTCTACGAGCAGTACTTC. Protein sequence: CASSTRDRGLFYEQYF.

This chain connects TRBV30 to TRBJ2-4, with D possibly matching TRBD2 (6 bases). Deletions cut 4 bases from V and 1 base from J, with 20 bases between. Germline V gene data show CDR1 as GTSNPN and CDR2 as SVGIG (reference sequence). The CDR3 extends over 17 amino acids. The DNA of the CDR3 is TGTGCCTGGAACAACCCTTTGCGGGGTCTGGCCAAAAACATTCAGTACTTC. This gives the protein CAWNNPLRGLAKNIQYF.